This entry lists 25 T cell receptor beta chains sequenced from one sample in a study of regulatory T cells in long-lasting Graves disease. Construction of TCR beta libraries relied on iRepertoire HTBI primers and on Arm-PCR targeting CDR3 regions. TCRdb re-called the multiplex PCR reads with MiXCR, one entry per CDR3 protein. The table includes 400,000 or so distinct CDR3 sequences, around 20% detected once. The time point is: persistent/refractory GD, antithyroid drugs over 5 years with positive TRAb. From PBMCs, RNA was extracted and then used to make the TCR library. Sequenced material: peripheral blood mononuclear cells (PBMCs), taken when the disease was refractory, from a patient treated with antithyroid drugs. The receptors shown here come from a female donor with Graves disease.

The CDR3 nucleotides are TGTGCCAGCCGTAGGGGGGGGACTAGTGACAATGAGCAGTTCTTC. This encodes CASRRGGTSDNEQFF. The chain recombines TRBV6-2 or TRBV6-3 with TRBJ2-1; TRBD2 matches at 8 bases. Germline CDR1 is MNHEY and CDR2 is SVGEGT. J was trimmed by 5 bases and V by 8 bases; bases with no gene match: 11. CDR3 length equals 15 residues.

This clonotype was counted ten times or more. This chain links TRBV24-1 with TRBJ2-5; 10 nucleotides line up with TRBD2. The CDR3 is 15 amino acids. J was trimmed by 5 bases and V by 4 bases; bases with no gene match: 6. CDR1 and CDR2 (germline): KGHDR, SFDVKD. The CDR3 DNA follows: TGTGCCACCAGTGACGCTAGCGGGGGTGGGGAGACCCAGTACTTC. This codes for CATSDASGGGETQYF.

The gene calls are TRBV7-9 and TRBJ1-3; D uncertain. Deletions cut 2 bases from V and 0 bases from J, with 8 bases between. The V gene's germline CDR1 is SEHNR and CDR2 FQNEAQ (reference sequence). The CDR3 is 15 residues long. CDR3 residues: CASSLSAGSGNTIYF. The DNA for the CDR3 is TGTGCCAGCAGCTTATCAGCGGGCTCTGGAAACACCATATATTTT.

This chain joins TRBV20-1 and TRBJ2-7; 10 bases map to TRBD1. CDR3 length: 14 amino acids. J gave up 3 bases and V 3 bases, and 5 bases lay outside the gene matches. Germline CDR1 and CDR2: DFQATT and SNEGSKA (reference sequence). The CDR3 spells CSARADRGSYEQYF. The CDR3 region has the DNA TGCAGTGCTAGGGCGGACAGGGGGAGCTACGAGCAGTACTTC.

In its sample, this clonotype was seen many times. The CDR3 DNA reads TGTGCCAGCAGGCCGGGACTTTCGTCAGGGGAGCTGTTTTTT. Protein product: CASRPGLSSGELFF. The chain couples TRBV2 to TRBJ2-2; weak D call: TRBD2 (6 bases). V was pared by 6 bases and J by 8 bases, with 16 bases between. Per the germline V gene, CDR1 is SNHLY and CDR2 is FYNNEI. The CDR3 length is 14 residues.

The chain uses TRBV7-8 and TRBJ1-1; the D is unclear. Looked up from germline, CDR1 is SGHVS and CDR2 is FQNEAQ. CDR3 size: 14 residues. V was clipped by 0 bases and J by 6 bases, with 11 bases between them. CDR3 sequence: CASSLAGGNAEAFF. The DNA of the CDR3 is TGTGCCAGCAGCTTAGCGGGCGGTAACGCTGAAGCTTTCTTT.

The CDR3 DNA is TGTGCCAGCAGTTTAAGTTTGGGACTAGCGGGAGAGAATGAGCAGTTCTTC. Amino acids: CASSLSLGLAGENEQFF. The genes are TRBV28 and TRBJ2-1; TRBD2 matches 14 bases. This CDR3 has 17 amino acids. The ends lost 2 bases at V and 7 bases at J; junction bases unmatched: 7. Germline CDR1 reads MDHEN; CDR2 reads SYDVKM.

The chain has TRBV7-2 and TRBJ1-3; tentatively, D is TRBD1 (6 bases). This CDR3 region has 15 residues. With 5 bases removed from V and 3 bases from J, the gap between germline ends came to 14 bases. CDR1 and CDR2 from the germline V gene are SGHTA and FQGNSA. This CDR3 reads CASSGGGRGGNTIYF. CDR3 sequence (DNA): TGTGCCAGCAGCGGAGGGGGGCGCGGTGGAAACACCATATATTTT.

The sample holds a few counts of this clonotype. V gene TRBV12-3 or TRBV12-4 combines with J gene TRBJ2-7; 7 bases are a match to TRBD2. Unmatched junction bases numbered 7, after V lost 3 bases and J lost 5 bases. The CDR3 consists of 14 residues. This chain's CDR3 is CASSLGGSSNEQYF. CDR3 in DNA: TGTGCCAGCAGTTTGGGCGGGAGTAGTAACGAGCAGTACTTC.

The table lists this clonotype with many counts. This chain connects TRBV13 to TRBJ1-2; tentative D call: TRBD1 (5 bases). With 2 bases removed from V and 2 bases from J, the gap between germline ends came to 9 bases. There are 14 residues in the CDR3. Germline V gene sequence: CDR1 PRHDT, CDR2 FYEKMQ (reference sequence). The CDR3 DNA follows: TGTGCCAGCAGCTTAATCGGGGCCAACTATGGCTACACCTTC. This sequence encodes CASSLIGANYGYTF.

The V gene is TRBV7-2, the J gene TRBJ1-2, with 8 bases fitting TRBD1. Germline values: CDR1 SGHTA, CDR2 FQGNSA. This CDR3 is 13 amino acids long. The V and J ends lost 3 bases and 7 bases, in that order; junction bases with no gene match: 4. The CDR3 coding sequence is TGTGCCAGCAGCTTGGACAGGGCTAGTGGCTACACCTTC. It yields the protein CASSLDRASGYTF. The complete variable domain, with remaining parts taken from reference TRBV7-2 and TRBJ1-2, reads GAGVSQSPSNKVTEKGKDVELRCDPISGHTALYWYRQSLGQGLEFLIYFQGNSAPDKSGLPSDRFSAERTGGSVSTLTIQRTQQEDSAVYLCASSLDRASGYTFGSGTRLTVV.

This clonotype was recorded at least ten times. The genes are TRBV6-1 and TRBJ1-5, with D unresolved. Per the germline V gene, CDR1 is MNHNS and CDR2 is SASEGT. This CDR3 is 15 amino acids long. The V and J ends lost 4 bases and 3 bases respectively, with 13 bases between them. The CDR3 bases are TGTGCCAGCAGTGGAGATACATCCAACAATCAGCCCCAGCATTTT. It codes for CASSGDTSNNQPQHF.

The rearrangement uses TRBV7-9 and TRBJ1-5, with 7 nucleotides matching TRBD1. CDR1 is SEHNR, CDR2 FQNEAQ, per germline (reference sequence). The V and J ends lost 10 bases and 8 bases, in that order; junction bases with no gene match: 14. CDR3 size: 14 residues. CDR3 in amino acids: CANSPKAGGEPQHF. CDR3 DNA sequence: TGTGCCAACAGTCCGAAGGCAGGGGGAGAGCCCCAGCATTTT.

The J gene is TRBJ2-2, the V gene TRBV19; perhaps TRBD2 as D (5 bases). The V and J ends lost 5 bases and 8 bases respectively, with 9 bases between them. Germline CDR1 is LNHDA and CDR2 is SQIVND (reference sequence). The CDR3 extends over 12 amino acids. In DNA, the CDR3 is TGTGCCAGTAGTCGACCGGGGGGGGAGCTGTTTTTT. Residues: CASSRPGGELFF.

This clonotype has ten or more counts. This chain links TRBV6-5 with TRBJ2-7; TRBD1 agrees at 7 bases. V shed 4 bases and J 3 bases; nucleotides not matched to a gene: 6. The CDR3 totals 14 residues. Germline CDR1 is MNHEY and CDR2 is SVGAGI. This CDR3 reads CASSLQGIHYEQYF. The CDR3 DNA follows: TGTGCCAGCAGTTTACAGGGGATACACTACGAGCAGTACTTC.

The rearrangement links TRBV9 to TRBJ1-1, with a weak D call TRBD1 (5 bases). This CDR3 region has 13 residues. Per the germline V gene, CDR1 is SGDLS and CDR2 is YYNGEE. Trimming pared 4 bases from V and 5 bases from J, leaving 12 bases between. CDR3 DNA: TGTGCCAGCAGCACCCGGGGGTGGACTGAAGCTTTCTTT. Protein product: CASSTRGWTEAFF.

There are many counts of this clonotype. The CDR3 DNA sequence: TGTGCCAGCAGCTTAGACGAGGGGGCAAAACTGTTTTTT. Its protein is CASSLDEGAKLFF. This rearrangement joins TRBV7-2 to TRBJ1-4; TRBD1 aligns across 7 bases. Germline assignment: CDR1 SGHTA and CDR2 FQGNSA. Germline trimming cut 1 base from V and 10 bases from J; bases unmatched to any gene: 3. The CDR3 is 13 amino acids.

The chain links TRBV19 to TRBJ2-7, with D tentatively TRBD1 (5 bases). Germline V gene data show CDR1 as LNHDA and CDR2 as SQIVND (reference sequence). The CDR3 spans 13 residues. Trimming took 5 bases from V and 7 from J, leaving 15 bases between them. Written as DNA, the CDR3 is TGTGCCAGTAGTCCCCAGGGTTTTGGGGAGCAGTACTTC. Translating gives CASSPQGFGEQYF. The full variable domain, completed using reference TRBV19 and TRBJ2-7, is DGGITQSPKYLFRKEGQNVTLSCEQNLNHDAMYWYRQDPGQGLRLIYYSQIVNDFQKGDIAEGYSVSREKKESFPLTVTSAQKNPTAFYLCASSPQGFGEQYFGPGTRLTVT.

This rearrangement joins TRBV20-1 to TRBJ2-4; perhaps TRBD1 as D (6 bases). CDR3 length equals 14 residues. Looked up from germline, CDR1 is DFQATT and CDR2 is SNEGSKA (reference sequence). V shed 0 bases and J shed 0 bases, with 6 bases lying between them. CDR3 sequence (DNA): TGCAGTGCTAGAGAAGGGGGAGCCAAAAACATTCAGTACTTC. It specifies CSAREGGAKNIQYF.

There are a few counts of this clonotype. This chain uses TRBV25-1 with TRBJ1-2; unclear D gene. The CDR3 covers 11 residues. V dropped 11 bases and J dropped 4 bases, with 11 bases sitting between them. Germline V CDR1 and CDR2: MGHDK, SYGVNS. CDR3 sequence: CASSYPYGYTF. In DNA, the CDR3 is TGTGCCTCCAGTTATCCCTATGGCTACACCTTC.

The rearrangement uses TRBV5-1 and TRBJ2-3; D remains unclear. Germline V CDR1 and CDR2: SGHRS, YFSETQ. This CDR3 region has 16 residues. Deletions cut 3 bases from V and 2 bases from J, with 16 bases between. CDR3 region: CASSSNDRPPTDTQYF. Written as DNA, the CDR3 is TGCGCCAGCAGCTCGAATGATCGACCCCCCACAGATACGCAGTATTTT.

This clonotype was found many times. The V gene is TRBV29-1, the J gene TRBJ2-5, with TRBD1 identical over 7 bases. Germline CDR1 and CDR2: SQVTM and ANQGSEA. The CDR3 covers 13 residues. Germline trimming cut 7 bases from V and 1 base from J; bases unmatched to any gene: 6. The CDR3 sequence: CSAGDRIQETQYF. For the CDR3, the DNA is TGCAGCGCCGGGGACAGAATCCAAGAGACCCAGTACTTC. Full variable domain (rest looked up from reference TRBV29-1 and TRBJ2-5): SAVISQKPSRDICQRGTSLTIQCQVDSQVTMMFWYRQQPGQSLTLIATANQGSEATYESGFVIDKFPISRPNLTFSTLTVSNMSPEDSSIYLCSAGDRIQETQYFGPGTRLLVL.

This clonotype showed up just a few times. The chain joins TRBV7-3 to TRBJ2-6, with D possibly being TRBD2 (5 bases). Germline assignment: CDR1 SGHTA and CDR2 FQGTGA. V was trimmed by 4 bases and J by 0 bases, leaving 10 bases between them. The CDR3 length is 16 residues. CDR3 region: CASSSRTGSGANVLTF. The CDR3 DNA follows: TGTGCCAGCAGCTCCCGGACTGGCTCTGGGGCCAACGTCCTGACTTTC.

This rearrangement joins TRBV7-9 to TRBJ1-2; the match to TRBD1 covers 7 bases. The CDR3 covers 13 residues. The germline CDR1 and CDR2 sequences are SEHNR and FQNEAQ (reference sequence). V gave up 6 bases and J gave up 8 bases; unmatched junction bases: 9. CDR3 region: CASRQEGAEGYTF. In nucleotides, the CDR3 is TGTGCCAGCAGGCAAGAGGGGGCGGAGGGCTACACCTTC.

With respect to this clonotype: A read error is possible here, since a much larger clone lies one base away. This chain joins TRBV27 and TRBJ2-5; TRBD2 might be the D (5 bases). The CDR3 contains 15 residues. CDR1 and CDR2 (germline): MNHEY, SMNVEV (reference sequence). The CDR3 spells CASSFFGGGQETQHF. The CDR3 DNA reads as TGTGCCAGCAGTTTTTTCGGAGGAGGCCAAGAGACCCAGCACTTC.